The clone carrying this T cell receptor (beta chain) has at least ten counts. Its antigen is still unknown. Using RNA template, CDR3s of TCR alpha and beta were amplified with iRepertoire arm-PCR. For one-step reverse transcription and amplification, about 85-400 ng of tissue mRNA or PBMC total RNA was used. Each CDR3 protein is one row after TCRdb ran MiXCR on the multiplex PCR reads. This table holds approximately 190,000 distinct CDR3 sequences, around 30% found once. Germline loops: CDR1 SQVTM, CDR2 ANQGSEA. The CDR3 contains 13 residues. V was cut by 4 bases and J by 5 bases, with 12 bases left in between. The sample belongs to a study of glioma-infiltrating T cells. Study-level results: CDR3 overlap between tissue and blood was very small. Above-expected tissue-blood divergence occurred in all gliomas, most in low-grade ones.

The clonotype was recovered from a human donor with low-grade glioma or glioblastoma, undergoing nonglioma brain surgery, or in good health (not recorded which). This chain joins TRBV29-1 and TRBJ1-5, with a possible D match to TRBD1 (6 bases). Input material: glioma tissue, nonneoplastic brain tissue, or PBMCs (not recorded which). In DNA form, the CDR3 reads TGCAGCGTTGCAGGGGCGTGGGATCAGCCCCAGCATTTT. Its protein is CSVAGAWDQPQHF.